The entry below gives a single T cell receptor beta chain sequence along with its context. The CDR3 length is 15 residues. V was clipped by 4 bases and J by 4 bases; unmatched bases: 8. From germline, CDR1 is SGHRS and CDR2 YFSETQ. The data are from a study of T cell responses to AZD1222 COVID-19 vaccine. Measured with immunoSEQ multiplex PCR; TCRdb has only the in-frame clones, and not every one. The sample contains about 120,000 clones, 75% to 95% of which appear only once. The material was peripheral blood, obtained on day 0 of AZD1222 vaccination. The sequence came from an adult in good health. The chain is built from TRBV5-1 and TRBJ2-5; 9 positions agree with TRBD2. CDR3 DNA sequence: TGCGCCAGCAGCAGCATCCTTAGCGGGAGAGAGACCCAGTACTTC. This encodes CASSSILSGRETQYF.